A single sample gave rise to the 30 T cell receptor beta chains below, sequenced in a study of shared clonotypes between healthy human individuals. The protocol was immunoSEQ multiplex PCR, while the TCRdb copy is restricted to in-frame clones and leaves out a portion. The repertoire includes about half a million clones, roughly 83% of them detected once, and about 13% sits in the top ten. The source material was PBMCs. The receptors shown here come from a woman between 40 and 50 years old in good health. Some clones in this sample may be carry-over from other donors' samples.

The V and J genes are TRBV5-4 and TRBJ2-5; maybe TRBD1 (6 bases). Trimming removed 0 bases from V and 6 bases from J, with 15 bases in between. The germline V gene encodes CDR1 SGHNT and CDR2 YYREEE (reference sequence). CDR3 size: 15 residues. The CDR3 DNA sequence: TGTGCCAGCAGCTTGGCGGGTGCAGGGGTTCAGACCCAGTACTTC. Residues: CASSLAGAGVQTQYF.

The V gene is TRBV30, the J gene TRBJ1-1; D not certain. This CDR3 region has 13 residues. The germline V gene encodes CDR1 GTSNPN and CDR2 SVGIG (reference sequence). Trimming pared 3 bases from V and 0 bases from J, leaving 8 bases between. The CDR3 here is CAWRRSMNTEAFF. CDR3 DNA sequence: TGTGCCTGGAGGAGGTCGATGAACACTGAAGCTTTCTTT.

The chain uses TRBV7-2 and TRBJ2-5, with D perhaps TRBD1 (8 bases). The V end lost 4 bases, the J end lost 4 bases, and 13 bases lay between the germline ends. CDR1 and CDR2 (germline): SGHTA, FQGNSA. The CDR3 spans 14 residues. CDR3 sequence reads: CASSSQGGTETQYF. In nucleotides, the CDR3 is TGTGCCAGCAGCTCACAGGGGGGGACAGAGACCCAGTACTTC.

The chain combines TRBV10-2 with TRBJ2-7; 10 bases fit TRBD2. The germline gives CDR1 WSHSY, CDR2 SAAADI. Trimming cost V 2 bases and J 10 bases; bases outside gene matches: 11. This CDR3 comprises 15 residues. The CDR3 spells CASSERAGGPFVQYF. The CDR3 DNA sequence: TGCGCCAGCAGTGAGCGAGCGGGAGGGCCCTTCGTTCAGTACTTC.

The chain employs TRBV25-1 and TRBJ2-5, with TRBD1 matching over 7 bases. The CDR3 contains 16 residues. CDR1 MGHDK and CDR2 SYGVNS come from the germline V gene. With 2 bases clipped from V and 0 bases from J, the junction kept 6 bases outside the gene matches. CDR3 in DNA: TGTGCCAGCAGTGAAGTCTCCGGGACAGACCAAGAGACCCAGTACTTC. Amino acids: CASSEVSGTDQETQYF.

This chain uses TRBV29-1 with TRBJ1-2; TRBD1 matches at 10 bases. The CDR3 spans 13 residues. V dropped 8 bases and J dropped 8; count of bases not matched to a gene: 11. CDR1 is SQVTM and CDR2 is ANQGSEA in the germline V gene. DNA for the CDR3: TGCAGCACCCCGGGACAGGGGAGAGGAGGCTACACCTTC. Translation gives CSTPGQGRGGYTF.

CDR3 nucleotides: TGCAGCGTCCTTCCCAGGGGGAGTCTCAATGAGCAGTTCTTC. It encodes CSVLPRGSLNEQFF. The rearrangement uses TRBV29-1 and TRBJ2-1; 7 nucleotides match TRBD1. The V segment lost 6 bases and the J segment 6 bases; nucleotides outside the gene matches: 11. Germline CDR1 SQVTM, CDR2 ANQGSEA. The CDR3 length is 14 residues.

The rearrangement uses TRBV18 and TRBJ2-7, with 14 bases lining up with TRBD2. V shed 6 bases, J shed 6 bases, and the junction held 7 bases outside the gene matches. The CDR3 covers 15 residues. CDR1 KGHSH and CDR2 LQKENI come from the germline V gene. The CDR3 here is CASSDSGLAGGEQYF. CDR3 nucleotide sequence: TGTGCCAGCTCCGATTCAGGACTAGCGGGAGGCGAGCAGTACTTC.

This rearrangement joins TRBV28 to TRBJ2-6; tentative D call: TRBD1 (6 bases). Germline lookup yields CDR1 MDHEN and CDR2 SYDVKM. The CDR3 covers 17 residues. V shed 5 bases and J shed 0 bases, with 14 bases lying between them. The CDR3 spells CASSPQQGRSGANVLTF. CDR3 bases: TGTGCCAGCAGTCCTCAACAGGGCCGCTCTGGGGCCAACGTCCTGACTTTC.

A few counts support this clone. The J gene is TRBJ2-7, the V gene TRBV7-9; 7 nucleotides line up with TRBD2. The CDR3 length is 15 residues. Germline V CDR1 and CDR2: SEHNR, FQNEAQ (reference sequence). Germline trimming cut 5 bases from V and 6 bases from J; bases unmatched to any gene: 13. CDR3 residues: CASSPGLERGGEQYF. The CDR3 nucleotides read TGTGCCAGCAGCCCCGGACTAGAACGTGGAGGCGAGCAGTACTTC.

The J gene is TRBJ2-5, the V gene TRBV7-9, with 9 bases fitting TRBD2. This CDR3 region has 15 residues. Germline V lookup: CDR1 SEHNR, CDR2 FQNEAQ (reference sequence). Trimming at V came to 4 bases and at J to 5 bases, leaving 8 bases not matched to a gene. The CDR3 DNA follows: TGTGCCAGCAGCTCCCCGACTAGCGGTAGGGAGACCCAGTACTTC. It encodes CASSSPTSGRETQYF.

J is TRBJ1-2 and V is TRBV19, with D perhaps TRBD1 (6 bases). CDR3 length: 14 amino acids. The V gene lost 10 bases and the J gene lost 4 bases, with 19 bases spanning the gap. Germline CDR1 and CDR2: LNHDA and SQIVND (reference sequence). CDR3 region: CATSPQGRGYGYTF. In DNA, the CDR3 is TGTGCCACTTCGCCACAGGGCCGAGGCTATGGCTACACCTTC. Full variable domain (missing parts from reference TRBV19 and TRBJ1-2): DGGITQSPKYLFRKEGQNVTLSCEQNLNHDAMYWYRQDPGQGLRLIYYSQIVNDFQKGDIAEGYSVSREKKESFPLTVTSAQKNPTAFYLCATSPQGRGYGYTFGSGTRLTVV.

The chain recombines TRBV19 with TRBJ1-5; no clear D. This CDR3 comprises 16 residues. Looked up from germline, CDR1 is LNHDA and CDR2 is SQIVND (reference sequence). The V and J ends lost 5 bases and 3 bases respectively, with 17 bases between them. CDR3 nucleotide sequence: TGTGCCAGTAGTTCCCAACTCAGTATTATCAATCAGCCCCAGCATTTT. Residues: CASSSQLSIINQPQHF.

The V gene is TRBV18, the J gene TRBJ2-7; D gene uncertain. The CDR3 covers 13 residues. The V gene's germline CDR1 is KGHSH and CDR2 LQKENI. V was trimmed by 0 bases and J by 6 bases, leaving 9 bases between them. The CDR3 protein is CASSPPSSREQYF. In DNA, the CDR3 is TGTGCCAGCTCACCACCGTCCAGCCGCGAGCAGTACTTC.

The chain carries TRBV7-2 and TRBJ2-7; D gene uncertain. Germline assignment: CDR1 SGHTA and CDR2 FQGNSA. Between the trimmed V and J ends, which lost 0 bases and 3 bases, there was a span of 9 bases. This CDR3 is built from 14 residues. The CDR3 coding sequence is TGTGCCAGCAGCTTAGCAGCCCAGTACTACGAGCAGTACTTC. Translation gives CASSLAAQYYEQYF.

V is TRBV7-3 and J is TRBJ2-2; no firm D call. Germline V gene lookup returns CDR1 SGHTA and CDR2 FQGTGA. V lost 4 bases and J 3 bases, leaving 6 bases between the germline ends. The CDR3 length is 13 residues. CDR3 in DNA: TGTGCCAGCAGCTCGCTAGACACCGGGGAGCTGTTTTTT. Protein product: CASSSLDTGELFF.

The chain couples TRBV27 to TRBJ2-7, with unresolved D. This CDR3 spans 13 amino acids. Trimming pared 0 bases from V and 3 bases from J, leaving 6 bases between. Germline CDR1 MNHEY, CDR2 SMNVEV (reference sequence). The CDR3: CASSLSRFYEQYF. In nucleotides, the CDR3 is TGTGCCAGCAGTTTATCTCGCTTCTACGAGCAGTACTTC.

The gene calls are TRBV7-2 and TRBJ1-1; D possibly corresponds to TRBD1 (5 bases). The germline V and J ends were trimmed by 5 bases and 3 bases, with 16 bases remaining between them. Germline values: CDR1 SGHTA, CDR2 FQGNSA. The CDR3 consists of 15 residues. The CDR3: CASSPQAHLDTEAFF. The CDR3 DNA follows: TGTGCCAGCAGCCCACAGGCCCACTTGGACACTGAAGCTTTCTTT.

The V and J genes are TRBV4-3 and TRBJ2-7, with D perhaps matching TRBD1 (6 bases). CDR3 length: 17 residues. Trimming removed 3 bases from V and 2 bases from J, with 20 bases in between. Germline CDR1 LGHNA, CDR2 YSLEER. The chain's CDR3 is CASSQDVHGTPTYEQYF. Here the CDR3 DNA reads TGCGCCAGCAGCCAGGACGTTCATGGGACACCAACCTACGAGCAGTACTTC.

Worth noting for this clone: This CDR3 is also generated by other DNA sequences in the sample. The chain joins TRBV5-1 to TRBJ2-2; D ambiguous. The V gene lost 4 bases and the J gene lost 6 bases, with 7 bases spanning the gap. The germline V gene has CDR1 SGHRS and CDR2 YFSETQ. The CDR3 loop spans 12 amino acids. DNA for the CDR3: TGCGCCAGCAGCCTCGGACCCGGGGAGCTGTTTTTT. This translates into CASSLGPGELFF.

The CDR3: CASPRLAAYNEQFF. The CDR3 region has the DNA TGTGCCAGCCCGCGTCTAGCGGCCTACAATGAGCAGTTCTTC. This sequence joins TRBV18 and TRBJ2-1, with 7 bases lining up with TRBD2. The CDR3 is made up of 14 amino acids. V lost 8 bases, J lost 2 bases, and 6 bases stayed unmatched. Germline V gene data show CDR1 as KGHSH and CDR2 as LQKENI.

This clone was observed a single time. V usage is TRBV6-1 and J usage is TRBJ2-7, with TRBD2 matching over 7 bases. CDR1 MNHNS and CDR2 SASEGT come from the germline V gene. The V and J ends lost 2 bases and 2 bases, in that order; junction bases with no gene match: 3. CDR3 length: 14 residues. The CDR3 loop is CASSESGGAYEQYF. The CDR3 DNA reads TGTGCCAGCAGTGAAAGTGGGGGGGCCTACGAGCAGTACTTC.

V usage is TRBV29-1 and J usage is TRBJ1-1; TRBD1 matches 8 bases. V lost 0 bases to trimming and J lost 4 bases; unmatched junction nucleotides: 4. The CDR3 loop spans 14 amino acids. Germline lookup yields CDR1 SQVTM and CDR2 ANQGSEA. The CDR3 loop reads CSVEDRGLGTEAFF. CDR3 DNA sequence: TGCAGCGTTGAAGACAGGGGGCTTGGCACTGAAGCTTTCTTT. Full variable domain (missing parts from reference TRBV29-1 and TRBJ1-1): SAVISQKPSRDICQRGTSLTIQCQVDSQVTMMFWYRQQPGQSLTLIATANQGSEATYESGFVIDKFPISRPNLTFSTLTVSNMSPEDSSIYLCSVEDRGLGTEAFFGQGTRLTVV.

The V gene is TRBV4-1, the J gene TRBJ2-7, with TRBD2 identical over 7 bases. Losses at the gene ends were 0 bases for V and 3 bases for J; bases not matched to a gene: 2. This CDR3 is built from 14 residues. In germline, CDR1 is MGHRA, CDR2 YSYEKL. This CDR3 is CASSQELAIYEQYF. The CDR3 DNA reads TGCGCCAGCAGCCAAGAACTAGCGATCTACGAGCAGTACTTC.

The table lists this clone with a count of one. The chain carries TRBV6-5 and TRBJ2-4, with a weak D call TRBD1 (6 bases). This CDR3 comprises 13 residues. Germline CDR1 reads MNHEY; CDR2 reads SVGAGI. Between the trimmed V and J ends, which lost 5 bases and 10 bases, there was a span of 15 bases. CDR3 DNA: TGTGCCAGCAGTACCTCCGGGACACAAATTCAGTACTTC. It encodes CASSTSGTQIQYF.

CDR3 residues: CAAGANGNYEQYF. For the CDR3, the DNA is TGTGCCGCTGGGGCCAACGGGAACTACGAGCAGTACTTC. The V and J genes are TRBV10-3 and TRBJ2-7, with D perhaps being TRBD1 or TRBD2 (5 bases each). Germline CDR1 reads ENHRY; CDR2 reads SYGVKD. The germline V and J ends were trimmed by 11 bases and 3 bases, with 17 bases remaining between them. The CDR3 runs 13 residues.

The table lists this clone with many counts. In DNA form, the CDR3 reads TGTGCCAGCAGTGAAGAACAGGGGGCTGGAAACACCATATATTTT. Translation gives CASSEEQGAGNTIYF. The V gene is TRBV6-1, the J gene TRBJ1-3, with 8 nucleotides matching TRBD1. Germline assignment: CDR1 MNHNS and CDR2 SASEGT. J lost 2 bases, V lost 1 base, and 1 base had no gene match. The CDR3 sequence is 15 residues long.

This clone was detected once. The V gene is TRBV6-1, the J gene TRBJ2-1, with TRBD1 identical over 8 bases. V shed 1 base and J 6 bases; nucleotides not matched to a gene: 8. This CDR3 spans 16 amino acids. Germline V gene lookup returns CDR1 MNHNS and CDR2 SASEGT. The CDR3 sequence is CASSEDGRGRINEQFF. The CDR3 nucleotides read TGTGCCAGCAGTGAAGATGGCAGGGGGCGTATCAATGAGCAGTTCTTC.

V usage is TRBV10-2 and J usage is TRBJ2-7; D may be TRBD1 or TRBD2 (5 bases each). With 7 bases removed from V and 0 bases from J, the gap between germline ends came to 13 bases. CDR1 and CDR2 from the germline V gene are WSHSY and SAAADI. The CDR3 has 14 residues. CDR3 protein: CASKRDPNSYEQYF. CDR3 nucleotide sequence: TGCGCCAGCAAAAGGGACCCGAACTCCTACGAGCAGTACTTC.

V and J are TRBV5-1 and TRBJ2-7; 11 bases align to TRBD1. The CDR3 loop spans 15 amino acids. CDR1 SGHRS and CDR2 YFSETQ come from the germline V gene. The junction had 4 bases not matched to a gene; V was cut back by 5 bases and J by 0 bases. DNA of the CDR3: TGCGCCAGCAGGGCCGGGACAGGGGGCTCCTACGAGCAGTACTTC. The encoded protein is CASRAGTGGSYEQYF.